The 5 T cell receptor beta chains in this list originate from one sample, sequenced in a study of cytomegalovirus exposure and HLA in healthy donors. Primers included in the PCR were 60 Vbeta and 13 Jbeta primers. TCRdb's copy holds only in-frame clones and misses some; the assay was immunoSEQ multiplex PCR. The profile covers more than 85,000 clones, with around 63% appearing a single time and under 5.5% taken by the ten largest. The sample taken for sequencing was PBMCs. The source of these receptors is a human donor in good health.

This chain uses TRBV13 with TRBJ2-7; the D gene is possibly TRBD1 (5 bases). The CDR3 runs to 15 residues. Germline assignment: CDR1 PRHDT and CDR2 FYEKMQ (reference sequence). V was clipped by 4 bases and J by 0 bases, with 13 bases between them. The CDR3 here is CASSSRGSDSYEQYF. The CDR3 coding sequence is TGTGCCAGCAGCTCAAGGGGATCCGACTCCTACGAGCAGTACTTC.

This clone was found a few times. The rearrangement joins TRBV27 to TRBJ2-3; TRBD2 aligns across 8 bases. J was trimmed by 3 bases and V by 6 bases; bases with no gene match: 14. This CDR3 comprises 17 residues. Germline-derived CDR1 and CDR2 are MNHEY and SMNVEV (reference sequence). The CDR3 reads CASRPLAGLVRTDTQYF. CDR3 coding DNA: TGTGCCAGCAGACCATTGGCGGGACTAGTCCGAACAGATACGCAGTATTTT.

This clone was seen a few times. The same CDR3 also results from other DNA sequences found in this sample. The V and J genes are TRBV7-6 and TRBJ1-1, with 9 bases lining up with TRBD1. Germline CDR1 SGHVS, CDR2 FNYEAQ. This CDR3 has 13 amino acids. Trimming removed 5 bases from V and 5 bases from J; junction bases left unmatched: 3. CDR3 loop: CASSLDRGTEAFF. In DNA form, the CDR3 reads TGTGCCAGCAGCCTCGACAGGGGGACTGAAGCTTTCTTT.

This chain joins TRBV19 and TRBJ2-7; 7 nucleotides agree with TRBD2. The CDR3 consists of 16 residues. CDR1 is LNHDA and CDR2 is SQIVND in the germline V gene (reference sequence). V lost 4 bases and J lost 3; bases outside the gene matches: 12. This chain's CDR3 is CASSTGLGLAVYEQYF. The CDR3 nucleotides are TGTGCCAGTAGTACCGGCCTCGGGCTAGCGGTCTACGAGCAGTACTTC.

This chain joins TRBV10-1 and TRBJ2-7; no clear D. CDR3 length: 13 amino acids. The V gene lost 6 bases and the J gene lost 3 bases, with 12 bases spanning the gap. The germline gives CDR1 WNHNN, CDR2 SYGVQD (reference sequence). CDR3 in amino acids: CASSSALGYEQYF. CDR3 DNA sequence: TGCGCCAGCAGCAGCGCGCTGGGCTACGAGCAGTACTTC.